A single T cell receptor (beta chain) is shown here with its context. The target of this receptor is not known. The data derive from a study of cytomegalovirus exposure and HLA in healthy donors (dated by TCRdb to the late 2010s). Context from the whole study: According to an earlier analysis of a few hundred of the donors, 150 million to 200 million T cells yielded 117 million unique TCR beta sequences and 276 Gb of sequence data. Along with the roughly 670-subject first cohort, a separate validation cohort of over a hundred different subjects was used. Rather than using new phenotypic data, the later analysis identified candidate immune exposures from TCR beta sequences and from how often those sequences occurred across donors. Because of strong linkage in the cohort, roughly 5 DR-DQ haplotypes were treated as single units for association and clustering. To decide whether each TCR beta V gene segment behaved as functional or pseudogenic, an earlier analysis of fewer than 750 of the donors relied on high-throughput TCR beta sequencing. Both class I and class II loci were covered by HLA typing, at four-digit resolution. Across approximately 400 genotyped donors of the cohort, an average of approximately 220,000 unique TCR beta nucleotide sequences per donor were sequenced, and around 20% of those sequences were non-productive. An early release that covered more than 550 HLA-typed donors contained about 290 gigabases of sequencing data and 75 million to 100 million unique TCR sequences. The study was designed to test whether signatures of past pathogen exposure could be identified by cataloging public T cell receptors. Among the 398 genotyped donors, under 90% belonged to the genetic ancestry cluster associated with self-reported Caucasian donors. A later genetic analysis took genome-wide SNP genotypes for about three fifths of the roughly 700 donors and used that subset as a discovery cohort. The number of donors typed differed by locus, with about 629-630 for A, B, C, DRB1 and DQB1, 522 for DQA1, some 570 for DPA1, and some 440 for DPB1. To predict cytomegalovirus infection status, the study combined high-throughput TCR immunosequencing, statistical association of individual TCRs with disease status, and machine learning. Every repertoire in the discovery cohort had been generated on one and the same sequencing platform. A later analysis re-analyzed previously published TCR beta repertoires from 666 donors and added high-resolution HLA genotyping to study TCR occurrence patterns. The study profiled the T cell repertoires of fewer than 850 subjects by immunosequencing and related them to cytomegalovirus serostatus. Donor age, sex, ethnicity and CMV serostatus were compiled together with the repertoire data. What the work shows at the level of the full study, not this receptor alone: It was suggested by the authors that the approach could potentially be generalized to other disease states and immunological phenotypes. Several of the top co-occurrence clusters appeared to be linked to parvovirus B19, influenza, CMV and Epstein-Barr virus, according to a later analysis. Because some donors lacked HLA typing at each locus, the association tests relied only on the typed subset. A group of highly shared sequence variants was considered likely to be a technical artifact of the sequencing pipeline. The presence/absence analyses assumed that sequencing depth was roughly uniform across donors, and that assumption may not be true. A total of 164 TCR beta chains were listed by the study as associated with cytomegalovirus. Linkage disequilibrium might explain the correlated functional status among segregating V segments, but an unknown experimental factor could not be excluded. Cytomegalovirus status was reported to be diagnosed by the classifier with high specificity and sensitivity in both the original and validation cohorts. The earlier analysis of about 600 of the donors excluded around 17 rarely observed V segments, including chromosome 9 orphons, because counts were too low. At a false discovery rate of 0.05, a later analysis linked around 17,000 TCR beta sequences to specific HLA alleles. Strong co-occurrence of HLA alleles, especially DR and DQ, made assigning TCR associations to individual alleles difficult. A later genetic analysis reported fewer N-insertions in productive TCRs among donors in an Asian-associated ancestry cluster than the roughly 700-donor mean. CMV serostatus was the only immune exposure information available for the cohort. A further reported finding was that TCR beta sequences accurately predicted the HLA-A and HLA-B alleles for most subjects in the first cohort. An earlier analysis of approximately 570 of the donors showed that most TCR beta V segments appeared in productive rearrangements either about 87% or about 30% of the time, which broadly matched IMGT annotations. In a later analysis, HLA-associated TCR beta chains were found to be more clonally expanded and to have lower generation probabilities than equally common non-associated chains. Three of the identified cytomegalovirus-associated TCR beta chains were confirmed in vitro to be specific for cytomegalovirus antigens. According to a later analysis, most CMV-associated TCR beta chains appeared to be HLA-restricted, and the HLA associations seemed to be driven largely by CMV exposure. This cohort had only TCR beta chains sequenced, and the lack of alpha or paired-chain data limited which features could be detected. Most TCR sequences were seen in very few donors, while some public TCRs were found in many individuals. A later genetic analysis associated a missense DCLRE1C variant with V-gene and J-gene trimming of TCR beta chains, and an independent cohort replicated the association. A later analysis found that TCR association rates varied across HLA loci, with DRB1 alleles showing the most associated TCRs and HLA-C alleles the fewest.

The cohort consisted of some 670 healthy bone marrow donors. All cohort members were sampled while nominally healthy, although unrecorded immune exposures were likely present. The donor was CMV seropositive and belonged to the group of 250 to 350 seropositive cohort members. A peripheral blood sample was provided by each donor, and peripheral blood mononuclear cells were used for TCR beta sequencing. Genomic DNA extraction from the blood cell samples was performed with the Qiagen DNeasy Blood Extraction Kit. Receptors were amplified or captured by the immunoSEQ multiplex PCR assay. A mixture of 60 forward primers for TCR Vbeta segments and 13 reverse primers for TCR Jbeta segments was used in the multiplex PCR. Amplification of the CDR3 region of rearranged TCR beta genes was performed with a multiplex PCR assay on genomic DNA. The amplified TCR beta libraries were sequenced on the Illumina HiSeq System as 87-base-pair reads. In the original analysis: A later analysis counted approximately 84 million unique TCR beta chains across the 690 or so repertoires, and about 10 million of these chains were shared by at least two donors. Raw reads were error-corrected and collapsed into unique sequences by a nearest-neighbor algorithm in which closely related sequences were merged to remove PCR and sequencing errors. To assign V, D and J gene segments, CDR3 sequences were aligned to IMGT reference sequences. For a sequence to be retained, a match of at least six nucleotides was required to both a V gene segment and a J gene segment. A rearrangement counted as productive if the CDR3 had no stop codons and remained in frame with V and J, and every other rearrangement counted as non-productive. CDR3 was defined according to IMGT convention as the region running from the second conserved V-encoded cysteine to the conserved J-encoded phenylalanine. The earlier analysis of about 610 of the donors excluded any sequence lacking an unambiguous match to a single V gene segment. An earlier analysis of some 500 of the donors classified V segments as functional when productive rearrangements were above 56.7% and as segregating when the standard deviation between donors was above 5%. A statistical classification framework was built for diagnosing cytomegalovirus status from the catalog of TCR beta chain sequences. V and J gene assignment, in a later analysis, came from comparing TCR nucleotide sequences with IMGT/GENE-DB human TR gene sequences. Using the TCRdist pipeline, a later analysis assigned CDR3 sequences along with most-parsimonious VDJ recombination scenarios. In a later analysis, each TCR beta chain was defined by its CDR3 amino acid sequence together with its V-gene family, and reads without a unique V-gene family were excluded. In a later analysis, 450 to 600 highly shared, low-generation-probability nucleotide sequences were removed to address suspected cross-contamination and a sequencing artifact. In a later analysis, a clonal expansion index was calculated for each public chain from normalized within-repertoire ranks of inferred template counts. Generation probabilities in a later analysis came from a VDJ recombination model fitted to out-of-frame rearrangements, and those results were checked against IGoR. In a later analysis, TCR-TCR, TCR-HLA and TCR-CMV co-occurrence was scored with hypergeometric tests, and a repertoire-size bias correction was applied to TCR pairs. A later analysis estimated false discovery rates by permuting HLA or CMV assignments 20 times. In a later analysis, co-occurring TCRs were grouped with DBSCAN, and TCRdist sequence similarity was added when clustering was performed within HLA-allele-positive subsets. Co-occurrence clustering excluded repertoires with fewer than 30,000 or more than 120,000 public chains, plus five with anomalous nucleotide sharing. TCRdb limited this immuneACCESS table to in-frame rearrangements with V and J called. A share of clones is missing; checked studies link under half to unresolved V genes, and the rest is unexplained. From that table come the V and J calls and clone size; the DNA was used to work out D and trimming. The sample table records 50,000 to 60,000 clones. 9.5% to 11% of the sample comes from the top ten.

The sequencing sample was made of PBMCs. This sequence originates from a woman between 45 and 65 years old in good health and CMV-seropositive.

In nucleotide form, the sequence is TGTGCCAGCAGCTTAGCGTTGCGGCGGGGGGGCCCCACAGATACGCAGTATTTT. The encoded protein is CASSLALRRGGPTDTQYF. The rearranged chain carries TRBV7-2 and TRBJ2-3; 9 central bases correspond to TRBD2. Looking up the germline V gene yields CDR1 SGHTA and CDR2 FQGNSA. Ends trimmed: V by 0 bases, J by 2 bases; bases unmatched to a gene: 9. Spanning cysteine to phenylalanine, the CDR3 consists of 18 amino acids. Here the CDR3 DNA is all that survives: 54 bases in frame from base 1.